This T cell receptor (beta chain) originates from a study of blood T cell repertoires in COVID-19. Turning to the study itself: Sites in the United States, Italy and Spain provided acute and convalescent COVID-19 samples. Sample material is recorded as cDNA or gDNA derived from T cells, B-cell-depleted T cells, or PBMCs.

The trim removed 0 bases at V and 0 bases at J, leaving 3 bases unmatched. Germline CDR1 SGHDT, CDR2 YYEEEE. This CDR3 region has 16 residues. Method: immunoSEQ multiplex PCR; TCRdb's copy keeps in-frame clones and lacks some. The sample consists of 200,000 to 250,000 clones, about 85% of them appearing once. This receptor was identified in a man between 35 and 55 years old with acute or convalescent COVID-19. The sequencing sample was made of peripheral blood. The gene calls are TRBV5-6 and TRBJ2-7; 10 bases map to TRBD2. CDR3 DNA: TGTGCCAGCAGCTTGGTACTAGCGGGGAACTCCTACGAGCAGTACTTC. Its translation is CASSLVLAGNSYEQYF.